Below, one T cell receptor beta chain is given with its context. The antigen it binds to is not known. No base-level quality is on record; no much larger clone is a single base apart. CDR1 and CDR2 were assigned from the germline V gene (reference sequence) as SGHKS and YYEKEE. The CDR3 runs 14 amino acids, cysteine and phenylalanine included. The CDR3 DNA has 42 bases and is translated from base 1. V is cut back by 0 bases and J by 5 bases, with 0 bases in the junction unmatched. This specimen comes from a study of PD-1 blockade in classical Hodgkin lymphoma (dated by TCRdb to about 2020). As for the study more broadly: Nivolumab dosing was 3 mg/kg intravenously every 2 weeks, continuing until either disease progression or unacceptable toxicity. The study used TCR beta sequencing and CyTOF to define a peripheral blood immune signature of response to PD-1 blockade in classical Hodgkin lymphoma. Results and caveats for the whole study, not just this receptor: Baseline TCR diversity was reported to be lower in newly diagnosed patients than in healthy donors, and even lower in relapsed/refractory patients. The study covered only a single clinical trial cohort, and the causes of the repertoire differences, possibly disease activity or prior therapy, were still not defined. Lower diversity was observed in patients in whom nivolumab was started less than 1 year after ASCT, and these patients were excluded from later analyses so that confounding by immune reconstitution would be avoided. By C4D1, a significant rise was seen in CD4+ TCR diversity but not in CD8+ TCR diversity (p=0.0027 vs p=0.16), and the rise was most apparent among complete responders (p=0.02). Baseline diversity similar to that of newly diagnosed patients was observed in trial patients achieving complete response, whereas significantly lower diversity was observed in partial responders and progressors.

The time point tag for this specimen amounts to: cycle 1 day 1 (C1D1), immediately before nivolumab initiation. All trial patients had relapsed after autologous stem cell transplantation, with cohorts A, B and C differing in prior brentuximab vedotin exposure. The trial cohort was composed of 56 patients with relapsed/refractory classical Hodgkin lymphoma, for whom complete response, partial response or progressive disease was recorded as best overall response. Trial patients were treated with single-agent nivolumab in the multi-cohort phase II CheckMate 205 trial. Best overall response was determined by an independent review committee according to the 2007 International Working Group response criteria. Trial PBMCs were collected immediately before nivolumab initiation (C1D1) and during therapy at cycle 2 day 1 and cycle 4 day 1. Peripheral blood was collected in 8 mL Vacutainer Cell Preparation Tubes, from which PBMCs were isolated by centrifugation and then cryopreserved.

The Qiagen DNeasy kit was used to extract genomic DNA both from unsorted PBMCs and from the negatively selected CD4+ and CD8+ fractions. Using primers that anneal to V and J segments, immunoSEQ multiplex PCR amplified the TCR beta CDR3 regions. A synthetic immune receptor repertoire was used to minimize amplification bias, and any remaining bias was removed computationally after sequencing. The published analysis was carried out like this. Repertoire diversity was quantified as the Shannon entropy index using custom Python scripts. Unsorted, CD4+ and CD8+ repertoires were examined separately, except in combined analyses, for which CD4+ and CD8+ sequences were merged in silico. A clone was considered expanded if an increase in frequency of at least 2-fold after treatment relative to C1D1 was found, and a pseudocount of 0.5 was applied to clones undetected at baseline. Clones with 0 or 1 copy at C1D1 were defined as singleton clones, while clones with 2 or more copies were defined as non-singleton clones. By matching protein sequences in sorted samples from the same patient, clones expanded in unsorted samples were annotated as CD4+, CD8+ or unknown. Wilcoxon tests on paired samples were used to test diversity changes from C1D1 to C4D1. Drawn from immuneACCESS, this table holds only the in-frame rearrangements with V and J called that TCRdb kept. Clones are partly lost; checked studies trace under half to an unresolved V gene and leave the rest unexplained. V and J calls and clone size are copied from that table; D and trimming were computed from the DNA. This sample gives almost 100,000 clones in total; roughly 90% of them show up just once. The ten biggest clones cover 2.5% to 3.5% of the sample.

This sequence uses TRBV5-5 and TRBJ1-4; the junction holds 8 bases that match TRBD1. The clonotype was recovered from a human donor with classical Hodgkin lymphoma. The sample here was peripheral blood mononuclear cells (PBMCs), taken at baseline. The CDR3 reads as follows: CASSLGTGNEKLFF. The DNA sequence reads TGTGCCAGCAGCTTGGGGACAGGGAATGAAAAACTGTTTTTT.